This T cell receptor (beta chain) was sequenced during a study of control samples from healthy donors and cancer patients. Germline CDR1 reads SEHNR; CDR2 reads FQNEAQ (reference sequence). The V gene lost 7 bases and the J gene lost 1 base, with 11 bases spanning the gap. This CDR3 spans 13 amino acids. Profiled with immunoSEQ multiplex PCR; TCRdb holds only in-frame clones, not every one. Here the sample spans some 20,000 clones, roughly 80% being singletons. The sequenced sample consisted of PBMCs. This TCR was recovered from an older man with head and neck cancer. This chain uses TRBV7-9 with TRBJ2-7, with D possibly called TRBD1 or TRBD2 (5 bases each). The CDR3 region has the DNA TGTGCCAGCAAACGGGACGCTTCCTACGAGCAGTACTTC. Translating it yields CASKRDASYEQYF.